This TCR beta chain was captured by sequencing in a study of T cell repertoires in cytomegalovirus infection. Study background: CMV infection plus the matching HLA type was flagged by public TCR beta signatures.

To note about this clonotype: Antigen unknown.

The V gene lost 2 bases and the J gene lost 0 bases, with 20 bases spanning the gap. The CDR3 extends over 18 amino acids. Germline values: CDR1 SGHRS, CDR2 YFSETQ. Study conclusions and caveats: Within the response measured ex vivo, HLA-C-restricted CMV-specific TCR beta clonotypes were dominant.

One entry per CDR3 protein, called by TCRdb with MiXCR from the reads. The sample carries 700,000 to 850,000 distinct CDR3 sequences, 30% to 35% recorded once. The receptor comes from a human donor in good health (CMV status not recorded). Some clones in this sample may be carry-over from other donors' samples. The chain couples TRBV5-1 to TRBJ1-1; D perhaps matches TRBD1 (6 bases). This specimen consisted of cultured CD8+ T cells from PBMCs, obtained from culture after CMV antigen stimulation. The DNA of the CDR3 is TGCGCCAGCAGCTTAAATCCGGGGGCCGCCGCTATGAACACTGAAGCTTTCTTT. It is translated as CASSLNPGAAAMNTEAFF.